The 27 T cell receptor beta chains below were found in one sample sequenced in a study of low-dose radiotherapy and immunotherapy resistance in tumors. cDNA synthesis used a TRAV/TRBV-specific primer set for both chains. For amplifying TCRs, the PCR ran for approximately 18 cycles with Phusion, which was used together with a constant-region primer and the adapter on the V primers. TCRdb passed the reads through MiXCR, listing each CDR3 protein once. The top ten clones hold around 6.3% of a sample with 6,000 to 9,000 distinct CDR3 sequences, about 79% of them seen once. These receptors originate from a human donor with advanced metastatic prostate, ovarian, gallbladder or colorectal cancer (not recorded which). This table probably holds off-target reads from a library built for another chain.

This clonotype has a handful of counts. V usage is TRBV29-1 and J usage is TRBJ2-5; no clear D gene. Germline CDR1 is SQVTM and CDR2 is ANQGSEA. The CDR3 consists of 13 residues. V was trimmed by 4 bases and J by 0 bases, leaving 9 bases between them. As DNA, the CDR3 is TGCAGCGTTGGACTCTCGTACCAAGAGACCCAGTACTTC. Translating gives CSVGLSYQETQYF. The entire variable domain, with the rest obtained from reference TRBV29-1 and TRBJ2-5, is as follows: SAVISQKPSRDICQRGTSLTIQCQVDSQVTMMFWYRQQPGQSLTLIATANQGSEATYESGFVIDKFPISRPNLTFSTLTVSNMSPEDSSIYLCSVGLSYQETQYFGPGTRLLVL.

J is TRBJ2-7 and V is TRBV4-3, with TRBD1 identical over 8 bases. Unmatched junction bases numbered 19, after V lost 4 bases and J lost 5 bases. CDR3 length: 18 residues. Germline V lookup: CDR1 LGHNA, CDR2 YSLEER. CDR3 region: CASSPSVQQGVFLNEQYF. The CDR3 DNA reads as TGCGCCAGCAGCCCTTCGGTGCAACAGGGGGTTTTTCTGAACGAGCAGTACTTC.

The V and J genes are TRBV5-6 and TRBJ1-5; D uncertain. Trimming shortened V by 0 bases and J by 6 bases, and 10 bases separated the two germline ends. Germline V gene sequence: CDR1 SGHDT, CDR2 YYEEEE. The CDR3 is made up of 14 amino acids. For the CDR3, the DNA is TGTGCCAGCAGCTTGGGGCCCTGGGGTCAGCCCCAGCATTTT. Amino acids: CASSLGPWGQPQHF.

The chain couples TRBV5-1 to TRBJ1-1; D unresolved. The germline gives CDR1 SGHRS, CDR2 YFSETQ. The CDR3 consists of 15 residues. V was trimmed by 6 bases and J by 7 bases, leaving 22 bases between them. CDR3 region: CASTLAPGLKVEAFF. The CDR3 nucleotides read TGCGCCAGCACGCTCGCCCCAGGACTGAAAGTTGAAGCTTTCTTT.

This clonotype occurred once. The rearrangement links TRBV2 to TRBJ2-5; 9 nucleotides agree with TRBD2. This CDR3 is built from 15 residues. Germline V gene lookup returns CDR1 SNHLY and CDR2 FYNNEI. The junction had 5 bases not matched to a gene; V was cut back by 0 bases and J by 6 bases. CDR3 sequence reads: CASSEAGSGGQTQYF. The CDR3 DNA reads TGTGCCAGCAGTGAAGCGGGTAGCGGGGGTCAGACCCAGTACTTC.

The V call is TRBV19, the J call TRBJ2-1, with D perhaps assigned TRBD1 or TRBD2 (5 bases each). Germline V lookup: CDR1 LNHDA, CDR2 SQIVND (reference sequence). The CDR3 loop spans 16 amino acids. Trimming took off 3 bases at V and 9 bases at J, with 21 bases between the two ends. The CDR3 loop is CASSILGQMGDIEQFF. The DNA for the CDR3 is TGTGCCAGTAGTATCCTCGGACAAATGGGGGATATTGAGCAGTTCTTC.

This rearrangement joins TRBV5-1 to TRBJ1-2, with 8 nucleotides matching TRBD1. This CDR3 has 15 residues. Germline V gene sequence: CDR1 SGHRS, CDR2 YFSETQ. The trim removed 2 bases at V and 6 bases at J, leaving 9 bases unmatched. The CDR3 sequence is CASSLEDRAYHGYTF. CDR3 in DNA: TGCGCCAGCAGCTTAGAGGACAGGGCTTACCATGGCTACACCTTC. The full variable domain, with the rest looked up from reference TRBV5-1 and TRBJ1-2, is KAGVTQTPRYLIKTRGQQVTLSCSPISGHRSVSWYQQTPGQGLQFLFEYFSETQRNKGNFPGRFSGRQFSNSRSEMNVSTLELGDSALYLCASSLEDRAYHGYTFGSGTRLTVV.

The chain joins TRBV24-1 to TRBJ2-2; TRBD1 matches at 9 bases. Germline V lookup: CDR1 KGHDR, CDR2 SFDVKD. The CDR3 spans 15 residues. With V trimmed by 3 bases and J by 6 bases, 4 bases remained unmatched. Here the CDR3 DNA reads TGTGCCACCAGTGATCCGACAGGGGGACCCGGGGAGCTGTTTTTT. Translating it yields CATSDPTGGPGELFF.

This clonotype has just one count. The chain carries TRBV10-3 and TRBJ2-3; D ambiguous. Trimming stripped 6 bases from V and 0 bases from J, with 10 bases between. This CDR3 region has 14 residues. CDR1 and CDR2 (germline): ENHRY, SYGVKD. CDR3 amino acids: CAIRGLGSTDTQYF. Written as DNA, the CDR3 is TGTGCCATCAGGGGTCTAGGAAGCACAGATACGCAGTATTTT.

The V and J genes are TRBV10-3 and TRBJ2-1; D remains ambiguous. This CDR3 contains 13 residues. CDR1 is ENHRY and CDR2 is SYGVKD in the germline V gene. V dropped 0 bases and J dropped 7 bases, with 7 bases sitting between them. CDR3 nucleotides: TGTGCCATCAGTGAGTCAGGTCTAAATGAGCAGTTCTTC. Protein: CAISESGLNEQFF.

The chain carries TRBV6-6 and TRBJ2-1, with 8 bases identical to TRBD2. Trimming removed 3 bases from V and 4 bases from J; junction bases left unmatched: 8. The germline V gene has CDR1 MNHNY and CDR2 SVGAGI (reference sequence). This CDR3 comprises 16 residues. CDR3 sequence reads: CASSYSQRGPYNEQFF. Here the CDR3 DNA reads TGTGCCAGCAGTTATTCTCAGCGGGGGCCTTACAATGAGCAGTTCTTC.

The chain has TRBV30 and TRBJ1-5, with 10 bases aligning to TRBD1. Germline V CDR1 and CDR2: GTSNPN, SVGIG (reference sequence). The CDR3 loop spans 14 amino acids. The V gene end was trimmed by 1 base and the J gene end by 6 bases; junction bases not matched to a gene: 3. The CDR3 DNA reads as TGTGCCTGGAGTGCCGGGACAGGGGTTCAGCCCCAGCATTTT. Its protein product is CAWSAGTGVQPQHF.

This clonotype showed up just once. The rearrangement uses TRBV24-1 and TRBJ2-2; D is ambiguous. V dropped 2 bases and J dropped 6 bases, with 21 bases sitting between them. Germline V gene data show CDR1 as KGHDR and CDR2 as SFDVKD. The length of the CDR3 is 18 residues. CDR3 sequence: CATSDSGGNIDYAGELFF. The CDR3 region has the DNA TGTGCCACCAGTGATTCAGGCGGAAACATCGATTATGCCGGGGAGCTGTTTTTT.

On this clonotype itself: Mismatch with germline at one junction end may stem from a read error. The chain uses TRBV2 and TRBJ1-4; D is unclear. The CDR3 has 14 amino acids. Germline loops: CDR1 SNHLY, CDR2 FYNNEI. CDR3 in amino acids: CASSDSRSSHRPLF. The CDR3 region has the DNA TGTGCCAGCAGTGACAGCAGGAGCAGCCACCGACCTTTGTTT.

The chain links TRBV18 to TRBJ2-5; maybe TRBD2 (6 bases). CDR1 is KGHSH, CDR2 LQKENI, per germline. The CDR3 runs to 15 residues. V was pared by 3 bases and J by 7 bases, with 18 bases between. CDR3 coding DNA: TGTGCCAGCTCACCGTCGACAGACCAAGCGGGGACCCAGTACTTC. Protein sequence: CASSPSTDQAGTQYF.

V is TRBV29-1 and J is TRBJ2-3; no definite D call. CDR3 size: 16 residues. The germline gives CDR1 SQVTM, CDR2 ANQGSEA. The germline V and J ends were trimmed by 0 bases and 11 bases, with 24 bases remaining between them. The CDR3 DNA sequence: TGCAGCGTTGAAGATTCTCAAGCAGCCGACGTATTTGGGCAGTATTTT. This gives the protein CSVEDSQAADVFGQYF.

The chain carries TRBV7-2 and TRBJ2-7; 10 nucleotides line up with TRBD2. This CDR3 comprises 14 residues. With 4 bases clipped from V and 5 bases from J, the junction kept 5 bases outside the gene matches. The V gene's germline CDR1 is SGHTA and CDR2 FQGNSA. The DNA for the CDR3 is TGTGCCAGCAGCTCGACTAGCGGGCCGAACGAGCAGTACTTC. It specifies CASSSTSGPNEQYF.

This chain uses TRBV20-1 with TRBJ2-1; 14 nucleotides agree with TRBD2. V was clipped by 1 base and J by 14 bases; unmatched bases: 19. Germline V gene lookup returns CDR1 DFQATT and CDR2 SNEGSKA (reference sequence). There are 18 residues in the CDR3. CDR3 amino acids: CSARARTSGGSKPHREFF. Written as DNA, the CDR3 is TGCAGTGCTAGAGCCCGGACTAGCGGGGGGTCAAAACCACACAGGGAGTTCTTC.

The chain employs TRBV3-1 and TRBJ2-5, with 10 bases lining up with TRBD2. This CDR3 has 19 residues. Per the germline V gene, CDR1 is LGHDT and CDR2 is YNNKEL (reference sequence). The V and J ends lost 1 base and 4 bases, in that order; junction bases with no gene match: 15. Written as DNA, the CDR3 is TGTGCCAGCAGCCAAGGGCCCCGGGAGCGGGGGGGCGTGCGAGAGACCCAGTACTTC. This gives the protein CASSQGPRERGGVRETQYF.

V and J are TRBV6-6 and TRBJ1-2, with D unresolved. Trimming shortened V by 0 bases and J by 6 bases, and 8 bases separated the two germline ends. Germline V gene sequence: CDR1 MNHNY, CDR2 SVGAGI (reference sequence). This CDR3 is 13 amino acids long. The CDR3 DNA is TGTGCCAGCAGTTACTCGAAAAGGGATGGCTACACCTTC. Its protein product is CASSYSKRDGYTF.

The chain has TRBV15 and TRBJ2-7, with D possibly matching TRBD1 (5 bases). Trimming removed 4 bases from V and 3 bases from J, with 10 bases in between. The germline V gene encodes CDR1 LNHNV and CDR2 YYDKDF (reference sequence). The CDR3 extends over 13 amino acids. CDR3 sequence reads: CATSKQAYYEQYF. In nucleotides, the CDR3 is TGTGCCACCAGCAAACAGGCTTACTACGAGCAGTACTTC.

The chain uses TRBV3-1 and TRBJ2-5; 9 nucleotides align to TRBD2. The germline CDR1 and CDR2 sequences are LGHDT and YNNKEL (reference sequence). V was pared by 1 base and J by 4 bases, with 10 bases of the junction left unmatched. The CDR3 has 17 residues. CDR3 sequence reads: CASSQGRIAGVGETQYF. DNA of the CDR3: TGTGCCAGCAGCCAAGGACGTATAGCGGGGGTTGGAGAGACCCAGTACTTC.

The J gene is TRBJ1-1, the V gene TRBV19, with D unclear. CDR3 length: 13 residues. In germline, CDR1 is LNHDA, CDR2 SQIVND (reference sequence). V gave up 8 bases and J gave up 5 bases, with 15 bases separating them. This chain's CDR3 is CASGNYPGTEAFF. The CDR3 coding sequence is TGTGCCAGTGGGAACTATCCTGGGACTGAAGCTTTCTTT.

This rearrangement joins TRBV3-1 to TRBJ1-5; D is uncertain. V was cut by 4 bases and J by 9 bases, with 13 bases left in between. The CDR3 loop spans 13 amino acids. Germline loops: CDR1 LGHDT, CDR2 YNNKEL (reference sequence). CDR3 sequence (DNA): TGTGCCAGCAGCCCCCCCGGGATGGGGCCCCAGCATTTT. This codes for CASSPPGMGPQHF.

The rearrangement joins TRBV12-3 or TRBV12-4 to TRBJ1-4; TRBD1 might be the D (5 bases). Between the trimmed V and J ends, which lost 6 bases and 7 bases, there was a span of 18 bases. The CDR3 spans 15 residues. In DNA form, the CDR3 reads TGTGCCAGCAGAAGCAGGGAGGGTGTACGTGAAAAACTGTTTTTT. Translated: CASRSREGVREKLFF.

The V gene is TRBV6-1, the J gene TRBJ1-1; 12 bases align to TRBD1. The germline V gene has CDR1 MNHNS and CDR2 SASEGT. This CDR3 region has 13 residues. With V trimmed by 1 base and J by 9 bases, 0 bases remained unmatched. CDR3 sequence (DNA): TGTGCCAGCAGTGAAGGGGACAGGGGGCAAGCTTTCTTT. It specifies CASSEGDRGQAFF.

This chain links TRBV20-1 with TRBJ2-5; D not certain. Germline V gives CDR1 DFQATT, CDR2 SNEGSKA (reference sequence). The CDR3 sequence is 12 residues long. V dropped 6 bases and J dropped 5 bases, with 13 bases sitting between them. The CDR3 loop is CSAEEVGETQYF. In DNA, the CDR3 is TGCAGTGCGGAAGAGGTTGGGGAGACCCAGTACTTC.